This T cell receptor beta chain was observed in a study of cytomegalovirus exposure and HLA in healthy donors. General study points: Investigators reported over 150 TCR beta chains as tied to cytomegalovirus.

Details on this clone: Its antigen is undetermined.

The CDR3 contains 12 residues. With 4 bases removed from V and 10 bases from J, the gap between germline ends came to 12 bases. CDR1 is SGHRS and CDR2 is YFSETQ in the germline V gene. The PCR had 60 Vbeta and 13 Jbeta primers. TCRdb's copy holds only in-frame clones and misses some; the assay was immunoSEQ multiplex PCR. Its table lists about 140,000 clones. The genes are TRBV5-1 and TRBJ2-1, with D maybe TRBD2 (6 bases). This TCR was sampled from a man aged 35-49 years in good health and CMV-seronegative. The sample was PBMCs. The CDR3 coding sequence is TGCGCCAGCAGCACCACTAGCTTGGAGCAGTTCTTC. Its translation is CASSTTSLEQFF. Full variable domain (remainder filled in from reference TRBV5-1 and TRBJ2-1): KAGVTQTPRYLIKTRGQQVTLSCSPISGHRSVSWYQQTPGQGLQFLFEYFSETQRNKGNFPGRFSGRQFSNSRSEMNVSTLELGDSALYLCASSTTSLEQFFGPGTRLTVL.